This paragraph reports one TCR beta chain. This receptor's antigen is unknown. No base quality information exists; no much larger clone differs at one position. The data belong to a study of T cells in narcolepsy (dated by TCRdb to between 2017 and 2018). Notes on the research overall: Healthy control donors were enrolled in the study alongside patients who had narcolepsy type 1 or type 2 (NT1, NT2). Autoreactive T cells targeting hypocretin neuron self-antigens (hypocretin, TRIB2) were sought in narcolepsy patients, and TCR Vbeta sequencing was used to track clonotypes in blood and CSF. Study-wide conclusions, independent of this receptor: No sequences matching autoreactive T cell clones were contained in some blood memory CD4+ repertoires from patients and controls. Patients and controls had comparable numbers of sequenced blood memory CD4+ clonotypes, averaging about 39,494 and 33,354, respectively. Plots comparing CSF and blood CD4+ T cell clonotypes from the same patient highlighted HCRT-specific and TRIB2-specific autoreactive clonotypes. Autoreactive clonotypes were reported to be detected serially in the blood of the same patients and of different patients, but not in the blood of healthy controls.

For TCR Vbeta sequencing, memory CD4+ T cells were sorted ex vivo from the peripheral blood of narcolepsy patients and healthy controls. Library generation was performed with the immunoSEQ multiplex PCR assay. TCRdb took this table from immuneACCESS and kept in-frame rearrangements with V and J called. Such tables lack part of the clones; where checked against another copy, unresolved V genes explain under half of the gap, and the rest is unexplained. Recorded for this sample are roughly 27,000 clones; roughly nine tenths of them occurred a single time. 0.95% to 1.2% of the sample is held by the ten biggest clonotypes. The CDR3 goes from the cysteine to the phenylalanine over 14 residues. The DNA shown is the 42-base CDR3, in frame from base 1. V is clipped by 7 bases and J by 5 bases, and the sequence between their germline boundaries is 15 bases long. For CDR1 and CDR2, the germline V gene lists MGHRA and YSYEKL.

This clonotype originated in a human donor with narcolepsy. The sample taken for sequencing was CD45RA- memory CD4+ T cells from PBMCs. Explained via the paper, the cell subset or site label denotes: memory T cells sorted ex vivo from peripheral blood. Recombination linked TRBV4-1 to TRBJ1-5; no D gene can be assigned with confidence. This receptor has the CDR3 CASTHKLGDQPQHF. The nucleotides read TGCGCCAGCACCCATAAGTTGGGTGATCAGCCCCAGCATTTT.